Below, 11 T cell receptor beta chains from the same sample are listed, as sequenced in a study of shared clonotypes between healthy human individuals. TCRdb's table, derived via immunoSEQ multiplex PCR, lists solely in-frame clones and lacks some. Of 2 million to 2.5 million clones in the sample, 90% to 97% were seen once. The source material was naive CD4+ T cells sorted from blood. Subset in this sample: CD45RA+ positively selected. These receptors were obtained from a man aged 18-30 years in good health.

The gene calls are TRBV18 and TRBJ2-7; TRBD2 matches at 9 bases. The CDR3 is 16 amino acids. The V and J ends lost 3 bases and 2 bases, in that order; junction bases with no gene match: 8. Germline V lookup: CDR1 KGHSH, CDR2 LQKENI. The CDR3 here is CASSPLLAGVAYEQYF. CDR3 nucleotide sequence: TGTGCCAGCTCACCGCTTTTAGCGGGAGTCGCCTACGAGCAGTACTTC. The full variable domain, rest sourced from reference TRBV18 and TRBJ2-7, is NAGVMQNPRHLVRRRGQEARLRCSPMKGHSHVYWYRQLPEEGLKFMVYLQKENIIDESGMPKERFSAEFPKEGPSILRIQQVVRGDSAAYFCASSPLLAGVAYEQYFGPGTRLTVT.

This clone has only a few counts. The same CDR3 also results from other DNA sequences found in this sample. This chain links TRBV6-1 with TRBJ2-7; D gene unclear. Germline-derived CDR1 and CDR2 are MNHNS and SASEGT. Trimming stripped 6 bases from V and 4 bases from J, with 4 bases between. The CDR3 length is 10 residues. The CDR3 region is CASSQYEQYF. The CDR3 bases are TGTGCCAGCAGCCAGTACGAGCAGTACTTC.

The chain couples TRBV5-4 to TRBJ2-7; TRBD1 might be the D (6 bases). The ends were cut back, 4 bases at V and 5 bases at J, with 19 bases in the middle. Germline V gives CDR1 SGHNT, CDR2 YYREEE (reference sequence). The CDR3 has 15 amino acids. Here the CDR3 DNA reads TGTGCCAGCAGCAACCAACAGGGTGCAGTCCACGAGCAGTACTTC. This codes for CASSNQQGAVHEQYF.

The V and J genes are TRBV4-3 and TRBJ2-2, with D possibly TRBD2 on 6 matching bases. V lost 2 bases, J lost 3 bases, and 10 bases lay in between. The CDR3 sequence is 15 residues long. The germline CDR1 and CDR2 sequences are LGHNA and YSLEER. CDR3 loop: CASSQSIADTGELFF. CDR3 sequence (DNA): TGCGCCAGCAGCCAAAGTATAGCGGACACCGGGGAGCTGTTTTTT.

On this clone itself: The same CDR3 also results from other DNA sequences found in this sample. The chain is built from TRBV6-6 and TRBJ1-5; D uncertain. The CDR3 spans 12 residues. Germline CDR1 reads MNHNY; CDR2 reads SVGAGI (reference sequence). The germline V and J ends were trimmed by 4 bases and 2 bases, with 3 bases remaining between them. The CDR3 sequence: CASSSGNQPQHF. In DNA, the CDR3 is TGTGCCAGCAGTTCCGGCAATCAGCCCCAGCATTTT.

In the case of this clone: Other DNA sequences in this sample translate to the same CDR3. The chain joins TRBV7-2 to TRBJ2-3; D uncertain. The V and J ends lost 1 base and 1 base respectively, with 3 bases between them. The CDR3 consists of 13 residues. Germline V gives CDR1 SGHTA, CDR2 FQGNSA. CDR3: CASSLDGTDTQYF. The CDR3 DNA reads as TGTGCCAGCAGCTTAGATGGCACAGATACGCAGTATTTT.

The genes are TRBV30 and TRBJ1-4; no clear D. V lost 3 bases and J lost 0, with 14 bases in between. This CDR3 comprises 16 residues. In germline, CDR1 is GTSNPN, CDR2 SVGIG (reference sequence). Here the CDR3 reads CAWRTYGSSTNEKLFF. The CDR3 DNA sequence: TGTGCCTGGAGGACGTACGGCAGTTCAACTAATGAAAAACTGTTTTTT.

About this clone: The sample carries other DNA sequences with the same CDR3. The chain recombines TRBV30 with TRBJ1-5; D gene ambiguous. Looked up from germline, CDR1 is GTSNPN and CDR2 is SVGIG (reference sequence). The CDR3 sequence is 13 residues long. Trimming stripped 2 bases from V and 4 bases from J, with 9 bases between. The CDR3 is CAWSQAGNQPQHF. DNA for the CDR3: TGTGCCTGGAGTCAGGCCGGGAATCAGCCCCAGCATTTT.

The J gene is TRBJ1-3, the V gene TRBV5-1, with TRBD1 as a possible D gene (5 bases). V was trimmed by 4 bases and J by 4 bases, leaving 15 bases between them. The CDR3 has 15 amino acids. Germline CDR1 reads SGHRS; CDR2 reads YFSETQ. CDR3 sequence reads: CASSGTQGPGNTIYF. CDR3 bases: TGCGCCAGCAGCGGAACCCAGGGACCCGGAAACACCATATATTTT.

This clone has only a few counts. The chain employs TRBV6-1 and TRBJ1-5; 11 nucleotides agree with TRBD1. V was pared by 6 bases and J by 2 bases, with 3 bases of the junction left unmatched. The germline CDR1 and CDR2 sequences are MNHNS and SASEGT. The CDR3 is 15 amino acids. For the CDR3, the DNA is TGTGCCAGCAGCTGGACAGGGGGCGGCAATCAGCCCCAGCATTTT. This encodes CASSWTGGGNQPQHF.

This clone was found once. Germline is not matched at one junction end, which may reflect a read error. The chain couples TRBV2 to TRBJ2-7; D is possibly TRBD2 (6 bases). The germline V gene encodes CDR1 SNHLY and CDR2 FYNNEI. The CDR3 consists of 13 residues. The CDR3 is CASSEMGVAEKAF. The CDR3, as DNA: TGTGCCAGCAGTGAAATGGGGGTAGCGGAGAAGGCATTC.